Below, one T cell receptor (beta chain) is given with its context. Its antigen remains unknown. The sample is drawn from a study of cytomegalovirus exposure and HLA in healthy donors. Overall study findings and caveats: Within a later analysis, the majority of CMV-associated TCR beta chains appeared HLA-restricted.

Vbeta (60) and Jbeta (13) primers were used in the PCR. Method: immunoSEQ multiplex PCR; TCRdb's copy keeps in-frame clones and lacks some. In the table there are 200,000 or so clones, approximately 79% of which are singletons. Germline CDR1 SGHRS, CDR2 YFSETQ. Germline trimming cut 4 bases from V and 0 bases from J; bases unmatched to any gene: 3. This CDR3 region has 16 residues. The receptor comes from a man aged 35 to 55 in good health and CMV-seropositive. Sequences were obtained from PBMCs. This chain links TRBV5-1 with TRBJ2-3; 12 nucleotides match TRBD2. The CDR3 region has the DNA TGCGCCAGCAGCAACGGACTAGCGGGGAGCACAGATACGCAGTATTTT. Translating it yields CASSNGLAGSTDTQYF.